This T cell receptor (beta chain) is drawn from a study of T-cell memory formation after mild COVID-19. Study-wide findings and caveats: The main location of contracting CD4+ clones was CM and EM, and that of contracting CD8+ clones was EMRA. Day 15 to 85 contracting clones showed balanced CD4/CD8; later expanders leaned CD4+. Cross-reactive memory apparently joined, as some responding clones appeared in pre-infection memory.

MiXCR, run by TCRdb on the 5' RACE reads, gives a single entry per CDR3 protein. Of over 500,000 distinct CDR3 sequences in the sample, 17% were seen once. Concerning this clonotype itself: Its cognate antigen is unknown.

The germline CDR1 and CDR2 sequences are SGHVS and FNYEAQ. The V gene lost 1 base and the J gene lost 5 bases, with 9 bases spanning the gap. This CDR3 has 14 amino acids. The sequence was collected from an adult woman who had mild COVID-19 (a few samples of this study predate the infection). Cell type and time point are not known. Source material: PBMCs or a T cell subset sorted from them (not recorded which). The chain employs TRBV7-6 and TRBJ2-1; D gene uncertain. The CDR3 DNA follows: TGTGCCAGCAGCTTAGATCTGATAAACAATGAGCAGTTCTTC. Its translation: CASSLDLINNEQFF.